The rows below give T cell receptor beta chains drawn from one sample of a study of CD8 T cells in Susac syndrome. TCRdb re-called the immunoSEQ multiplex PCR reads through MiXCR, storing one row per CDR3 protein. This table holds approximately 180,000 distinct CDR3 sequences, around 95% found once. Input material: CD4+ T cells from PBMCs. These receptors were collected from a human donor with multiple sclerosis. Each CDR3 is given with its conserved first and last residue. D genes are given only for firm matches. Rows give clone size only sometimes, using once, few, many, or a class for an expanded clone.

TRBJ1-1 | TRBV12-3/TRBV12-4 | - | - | TGTGCCAGTCAGGGCGGGAGGATTGAAGCTTTCTTT | CASQGGRIEAFF
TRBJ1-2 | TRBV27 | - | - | TGTGCCAGCAGTTTGGGGGGAATCCCCACCTTC | CASSLGGIPTF
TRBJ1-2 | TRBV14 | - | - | TGTGCCAGCAGCCAAGAAGTATTCAACTATGGCTACACCTTC | CASSQEVFNYGYTF
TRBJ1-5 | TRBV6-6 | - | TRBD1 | TGTGCCAGCAGTGGATCAGGGGGTTCTAGCAATCAGCCCCAGCATTTT | CASSGSGGSSNQPQHF
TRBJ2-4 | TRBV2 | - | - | TGTGCCAGCAAATCGGACTGGAACATTCAGTACTTC | CASKSDWNIQYF
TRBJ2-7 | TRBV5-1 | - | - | TGCGCCAGCAGCTTAGGTAGCGTAGGAACCTACGAGCAGTACTTC | CASSLGSVGTYEQYF
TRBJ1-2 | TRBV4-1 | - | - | TGCGCCAGCAGCCAAGGGGGGAACCTCTATGGCTACACCTTC | CASSQGGNLYGYTF
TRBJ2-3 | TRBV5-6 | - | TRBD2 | TGTGCCAGCAGCCGGGGGGGCCGAACAGATACGCAGTATTTT | CASSRGGRTDTQYF
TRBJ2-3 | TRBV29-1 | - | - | TGCAGCGTTGTGGCAGGGGGAGGTAGCACAGATACGCAGTATTTT | CSVVAGGGSTDTQYF
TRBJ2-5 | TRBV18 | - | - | TGTGCCAGCACTGGGATTATCGGAGGTCAGACCCAGTACTTC | CASTGIIGGQTQYF
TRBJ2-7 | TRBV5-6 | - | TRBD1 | TGTGCCAGCAGCTTGTTAGGGGACAGGGGGGGTACCTACGAGCAGTACTTC | CASSLLGDRGGTYEQYF
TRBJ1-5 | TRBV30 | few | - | TGTGCCTGGAGTCGGCAGGGGAATCAGCCCCAGCATTTT | CAWSRQGNQPQHF
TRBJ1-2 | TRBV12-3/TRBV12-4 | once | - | TGTGCCAGCAGTTTAGGGGGCGAAGCTAACTATGGCTACACCTTC | CASSLGGEANYGYTF
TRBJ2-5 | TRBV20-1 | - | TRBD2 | TGCAGTGCCCCGGCGGGGGGTCAAGAGACCCAGTACTTC | CSAPAGGQETQYF
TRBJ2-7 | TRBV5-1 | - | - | TGCGCCAGCAGCTTGTTCGCGGGCTCCTACGAGCAGTACTTC | CASSLFAGSYEQYF
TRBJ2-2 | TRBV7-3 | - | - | TGTGCCAGCAGCTTAAAAGGCCGCTACACCGGGGAGCTGTTTTTT | CASSLKGRYTGELFF
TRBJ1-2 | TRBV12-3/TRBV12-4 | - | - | TGTGCCAGCAGTCGGACTCCGCACTATGGCTACACCTTC | CASSRTPHYGYTF
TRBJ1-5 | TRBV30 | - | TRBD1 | TGTGCCTGGAGTGTACCAGGGGGCTACAATCAGCCCCAGCATTTT | CAWSVPGGYNQPQHF
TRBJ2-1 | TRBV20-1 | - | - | TGCAGTGCTAGAGATCCTACGCGGTCCTACAATGAGCAGTTCTTC | CSARDPTRSYNEQFF
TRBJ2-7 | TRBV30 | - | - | TGTGCCTGGAGTTTGGGGTTCAGCTCCAGGCGGGGCGAGCAGTACTTC | CAWSLGFSSRRGEQYF
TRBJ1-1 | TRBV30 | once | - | TGTGCCTGGAGTCGGTGGGTCGGCACTGAAGCTTTCTTT | CAWSRWVGTEAFF
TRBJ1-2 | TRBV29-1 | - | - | TGCAGCGTTGAAGGATTTGGGACGGGAGGTAACTATGGCTACACCTTC | CSVEGFGTGGNYGYTF
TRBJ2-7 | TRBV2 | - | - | TGTGCCAGCACTGAGGTGACCTACGAGCAGTACTTC | CASTEVTYEQYF
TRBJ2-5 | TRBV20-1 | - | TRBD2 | TGCAGTGTAACTAGCGGGGGGGGCATAGAGACCCAGTACTTC | CSVTSGGGIETQYF
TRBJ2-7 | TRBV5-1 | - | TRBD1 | TGCGCCAGCAGCACATGGGACAGGTTAGGCGAGCAGTACTTC | CASSTWDRLGEQYF
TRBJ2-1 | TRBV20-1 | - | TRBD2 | TGCAGTGCTAGGACTTTTGGGACTAGCTCCTACAATGAGCAGTTCTTC | CSARTFGTSSYNEQFF
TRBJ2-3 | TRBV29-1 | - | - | TGCAGCGTCATAACAAGAATCACAGATACGCAGTATTTT | CSVITRITDTQYF
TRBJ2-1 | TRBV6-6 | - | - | TGTGCCAGCATTGGTTTGGACAATGAGCAGTTCTTC | CASIGLDNEQFF
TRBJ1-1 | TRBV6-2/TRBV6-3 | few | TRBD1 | TGTGCCAGCAGTTTAGGGACAGGGGGTTGGACTGAAGCTTTCTTT | CASSLGTGGWTEAFF
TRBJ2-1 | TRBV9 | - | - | TGTGCCAGCAGCGCCCTCCGGGTCTACAATGAGCAGTTCTTC | CASSALRVYNEQFF
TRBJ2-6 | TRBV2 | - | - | TGTGCCAGCACCCTGGACGGGGCCAACGTCCTGACTTTC | CASTLDGANVLTF
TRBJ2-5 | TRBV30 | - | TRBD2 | TGTGCCTGGAGTGTGGCGGGGGAGGGAGGGACCCAGTACTTC | CAWSVAGEGGTQYF
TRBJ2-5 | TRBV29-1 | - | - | TGCAGCGTTGTTCGGGCAACAGGGTGGACCGAGACCCAGTACTTC | CSVVRATGWTETQYF
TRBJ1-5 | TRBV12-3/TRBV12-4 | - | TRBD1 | TGTGCCAGCAGTAAGACAGGGGGAAATCAGCCCCAGCATTTT | CASSKTGGNQPQHF
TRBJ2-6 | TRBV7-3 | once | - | TGTGCCAGCGGTCGGGAAAGGGCCAACGTCCTGACTTTC | CASGRERANVLTF
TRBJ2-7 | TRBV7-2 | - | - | TGTGCCAGCAGCTTAGGGTGGAGCGGTTCCTACGAGCAGTACTTC | CASSLGWSGSYEQYF
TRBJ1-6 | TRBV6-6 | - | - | TGTGCCGCTTGTGGGGGGGTAGGGTCACCCCTCCACTTT | CAACGGVGSPLHF
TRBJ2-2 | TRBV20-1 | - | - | TGCAGTGCAAACAGGAGCCCCGGGGAGCTGTTTTTT | CSANRSPGELFF
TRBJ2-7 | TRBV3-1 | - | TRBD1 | TGTGCCAGCAGCCAAGCCCGACAGGGGCTGTTGGACTTC | CASSQARQGLLDF
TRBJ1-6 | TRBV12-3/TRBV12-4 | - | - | TGTGCCAGCAGCGGAGGGTCTACACCCCTCCACTTT | CASSGGSTPLHF
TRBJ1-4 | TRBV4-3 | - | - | TGCGCCAGCAGCCAAGGGCAAGGGGCTAATGAAAAACTGTTTTTT | CASSQGQGANEKLFF
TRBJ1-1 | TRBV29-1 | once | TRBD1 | TGCAGCGTCGGAATCAACAGGGGAGGGACTGAAGCTTTCTTT | CSVGINRGGTEAFF
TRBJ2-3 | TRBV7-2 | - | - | TGTGCCAGCAGCCAATACAGGGAACGAGATACGCAGTATTTT | CASSQYRERDTQYF
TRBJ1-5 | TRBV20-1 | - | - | TGCAGTGCTACCGGGACGGACCTTAATCAGCCCCAGCATTTT | CSATGTDLNQPQHF
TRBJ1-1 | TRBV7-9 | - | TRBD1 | TGTGCCAGCAGCACCGGGACAGCGAACACTGAAGCTTTCTTT | CASSTGTANTEAFF
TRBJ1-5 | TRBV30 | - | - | TGTGCCTGGAGTAGGGGGGGCAGCAATCAGCCCCAGCATTTT | CAWSRGGSNQPQHF
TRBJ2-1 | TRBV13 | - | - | TGTGCCAGCAGCACCAGACGGGTCGATGAGCAGTTCTTC | CASSTRRVDEQFF
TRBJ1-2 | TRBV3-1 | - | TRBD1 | TGTGCCAGCAGCCGACAAACCTCCAGGGGGTATGGCTACACCTTC | CASSRQTSRGYGYTF
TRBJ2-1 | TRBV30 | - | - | TGTGCCTGGACGGGGGAGTGGTACTCCTACAATGAGCAGTTCTTC | CAWTGEWYSYNEQFF
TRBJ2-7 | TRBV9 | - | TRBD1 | TGTGCCAGCAGCCCTCAGACAGGGATGCCCCACGAGCAGTACTTC | CASSPQTGMPHEQYF
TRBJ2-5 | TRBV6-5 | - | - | TGTGCCAGCAGTTATAGGGGGGCGGGGACGGAGACCCAGTACTTC | CASSYRGAGTETQYF
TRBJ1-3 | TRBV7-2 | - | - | TGTGCCAGCAGGAACAACAGGAGAGGAAACACCATATATTTT | CASRNNRRGNTIYF
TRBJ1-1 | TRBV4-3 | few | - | TGCGCCAGCAGCCAAGATCCTTCTGGGGGGAACACTGAAGCTTTCTTT | CASSQDPSGGNTEAFF
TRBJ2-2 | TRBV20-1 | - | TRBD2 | TGCAGTGCTAGGAAAGCGGGGACGAACACCGGGGAGCTGTTTTTT | CSARKAGTNTGELFF
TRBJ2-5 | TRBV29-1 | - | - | TGCAGCGTTGAAATACAGGGTGGAGAGACCCAGTACTTC | CSVEIQGGETQYF
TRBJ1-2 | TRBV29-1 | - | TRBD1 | TGCAGCGGAACACAGGGGGCTGGCTATGGCTACACCTTC | CSGTQGAGYGYTF
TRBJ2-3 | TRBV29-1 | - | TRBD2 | TGCAGCGTTGAGGCGGGGGACACAGATACGCAGTATTTT | CSVEAGDTDTQYF